Listed below are T cell receptor beta chains from one sample, sequenced in a study of blood T cell repertoires in COVID-19. Profiling relied on immunoSEQ multiplex PCR, and the TCRdb table lists in-frame clones only, not all of them. The table records about 270,000 clones, about nine tenths of them present only once. Sequenced sample: PBMCs or T cells enriched from blood (not recorded which). The origin of the receptors is a woman between 50 and 59 years old who had recovered from COVID-19. The CDR3 runs from the conserved cysteine through the conserved F or W. A D gene is named only where the DNA matches it firmly. For some rows the clone size is stated as once, few or many, or as a class when expanded; others skip it.

len: 12
abundance: -
j_gene: TRBJ1-2
v_gene: TRBV19
d_gene: -
CDR3nt: TGTGCCAGTAGTACCACCTATTATGGCTACACCTTC
CDR3aa: CASSTTYYGYTF

len: 13
abundance: -
j_gene: TRBJ1-2
v_gene: TRBV11-2
d_gene: TRBD1
CDR3nt: TGTGCCAGCAGCTCCCCCCGGGACAGAAGCTACACCTTC
CDR3aa: CASSSPRDRSYTF

len: 10
abundance: once
j_gene: TRBJ1-1
v_gene: TRBV28
d_gene: -
CDR3nt: TGTGCCAGCGGGGCCACTGAAGCTTTCTTT
CDR3aa: CASGATEAFF

len: 13
abundance: -
j_gene: TRBJ1-6
v_gene: TRBV6-5
d_gene: TRBD1
CDR3nt: TGTGCCAGCAAGGGGACAGCAAATTCACCCCTCCACTTT
CDR3aa: CASKGTANSPLHF

len: 15
abundance: -
j_gene: TRBJ2-1
v_gene: TRBV11-3
d_gene: -
CDR3nt: TGTGCCAGCAGCTTAGATGGAGGACTATCAAATGAGCAGTTCTTC
CDR3aa: CASSLDGGLSNEQFF

len: 15
abundance: -
j_gene: TRBJ1-1
v_gene: TRBV7-2
d_gene: TRBD1
CDR3nt: TGTGCCAGCAGCAGACGACAGGGGGAGAACACTGAAGCTTTCTTT
CDR3aa: CASSRRQGENTEAFF

len: 16
abundance: -
j_gene: TRBJ2-3
v_gene: TRBV19
d_gene: TRBD2
CDR3nt: TGTGCCAGTAGTGCTTTCGGGCGGGGGAACACAGATACGCAGTATTTT
CDR3aa: CASSAFGRGNTDTQYF

len: 15
abundance: -
j_gene: TRBJ1-5
v_gene: TRBV5-6
d_gene: TRBD1
CDR3nt: TGTGCCAGCAGTTACTGGGACAGAAGGAATCAGCCCCAGCATTTT
CDR3aa: CASSYWDRRNQPQHF

len: 14
abundance: once
j_gene: TRBJ2-3
v_gene: TRBV5-1
d_gene: -
CDR3nt: TGCGCCAGCAGCCCCGGACAGACACTAGATACGCAGTATTTT
CDR3aa: CASSPGQTLDTQYF

len: 18
abundance: once
j_gene: TRBJ2-1
v_gene: TRBV7-2
d_gene: TRBD2
CDR3nt: TGTGCCAGCAGCTTGGTGGGGGCAATAGCGGGAGGGCGGGATGAGCAGTTCTTC
CDR3aa: CASSLVGAIAGGRDEQFF

len: 15
abundance: once
j_gene: TRBJ1-1
v_gene: TRBV27
d_gene: -
CDR3nt: TGTGCCAGCAGATCGCGACAGCCTATGAACACTGAAGCTTTCTTT
CDR3aa: CASRSRQPMNTEAFF

len: 17
abundance: -
j_gene: TRBJ1-5
v_gene: TRBV19
d_gene: -
CDR3nt: TGTGCCAGTAGCAACCCGAAGTTCAGTACTAGCAATCAGCCCCAGCATTTT
CDR3aa: CASSNPKFSTSNQPQHF

len: 17
abundance: -
j_gene: TRBJ2-5
v_gene: TRBV5-4
d_gene: -
CDR3nt: TGTGCCAGCAGCTTGGTTGCTCGGGAGCGACTCGGCGAGACCCAGTACTTC
CDR3aa: CASSLVARERLGETQYF

len: 14
abundance: -
j_gene: TRBJ1-5
v_gene: TRBV28
d_gene: -
CDR3nt: TGTGCCAGCAGTCGCCAACAGGGCAATCAGCCCCAGCATTTT
CDR3aa: CASSRQQGNQPQHF

len: 14
abundance: -
j_gene: TRBJ1-1
v_gene: TRBV2
d_gene: -
CDR3nt: TGTGCCAGCTATGTCTCGGGGTTGAACACTGAAGCTTTCTTT
CDR3aa: CASYVSGLNTEAFF

len: 15
abundance: -
j_gene: TRBJ2-1
v_gene: TRBV6-1
d_gene: TRBD2
CDR3nt: TGTGCCAGCAGTGAACTAGCGGGCTCCTACAATGAGCAGTTCTTC
CDR3aa: CASSELAGSYNEQFF

len: 12
abundance: -
j_gene: TRBJ2-1
v_gene: TRBV11-2
d_gene: -
CDR3nt: TGTGCCAGCAGCTTAGAAACCGGTGAGCAGTTCTTC
CDR3aa: CASSLETGEQFF

len: 15
abundance: -
j_gene: TRBJ2-7
v_gene: TRBV28
d_gene: TRBD1
CDR3nt: TGTGCCAGCAGTCCCCGGGACAGAAGATCCTACGAGCAGTACTTC
CDR3aa: CASSPRDRRSYEQYF

len: 16
abundance: -
j_gene: TRBJ2-1
v_gene: TRBV7-3
d_gene: TRBD2
CDR3nt: TGTGCCAGCAGCTTAATAGGCGGGAGCTCCTACAATGAGCAGTTCTTC
CDR3aa: CASSLIGGSSYNEQFF

len: 12
abundance: -
j_gene: TRBJ2-1
v_gene: TRBV12-5
d_gene: -
CDR3nt: TGTGCTAGTGGCTCCAGGGAAAATGAGCAGTTCTTC
CDR3aa: CASGSRENEQFF

len: 17
abundance: few
j_gene: TRBJ2-1
v_gene: TRBV19
d_gene: -
CDR3nt: TGTGCCAGTAGGAAGGGGTTAGGGGCAAGCTCCTACAATGAGCAGTTCTTC
CDR3aa: CASRKGLGASSYNEQFF

len: 13
abundance: -
j_gene: TRBJ2-7
v_gene: TRBV19
d_gene: -
CDR3nt: TGTGCCAGTAGTCTAACCCGGGACACCGAGCAGTACTTC
CDR3aa: CASSLTRDTEQYF

len: 14
abundance: -
j_gene: TRBJ1-6
v_gene: TRBV5-1
d_gene: -
CDR3nt: TGCGCCAGCAGCGCCCGGGAGTCTAATTCACCCCTCCACTTT
CDR3aa: CASSARESNSPLHF

len: 14
abundance: -
j_gene: TRBJ1-6
v_gene: TRBV6-5
d_gene: -
CDR3nt: TGTGCCAGCAGACCTGACAATGGAAATTCACCCCTCCACTTT
CDR3aa: CASRPDNGNSPLHF

len: 13
abundance: -
j_gene: TRBJ1-2
v_gene: TRBV3-1/TRBV3-2
d_gene: -
CDR3nt: TGTGCCAGCAGCCAAGAACGGGGGTTGGGCTACACCTTC
CDR3aa: CASSQERGLGYTF

len: 15
abundance: -
j_gene: TRBJ2-5
v_gene: TRBV13
d_gene: TRBD1
CDR3nt: TGTGCCAGCAGCTTAGGACAGGGGTACCAAGAGACCCAGTACTTC
CDR3aa: CASSLGQGYQETQYF

len: 15
abundance: once
j_gene: TRBJ2-3
v_gene: TRBV18
d_gene: TRBD1
CDR3nt: TGTGCCAGCTCACTCCGGGACAGGGCCACAGATACGCAGTATTTT
CDR3aa: CASSLRDRATDTQYF

len: 15
abundance: -
j_gene: TRBJ1-1
v_gene: TRBV7-2
d_gene: -
CDR3nt: TGTGCCAGCAGGGATTGGGGGCCCATGAACACTGAAGCTTTCTTT
CDR3aa: CASRDWGPMNTEAFF

len: 15
abundance: -
j_gene: TRBJ1-6
v_gene: TRBV5-1
d_gene: TRBD1
CDR3nt: TGCGCCAGCAGCTTGGAAGGCAGGGGGAATTCACCCCTCCACTTT
CDR3aa: CASSLEGRGNSPLHF

len: 16
abundance: -
j_gene: TRBJ1-2
v_gene: TRBV9
d_gene: TRBD1
CDR3nt: TGTGCCAGCAGCGTAGTGAGTCGGGGACAGGGCGCGCGCTACACCTTC
CDR3aa: CASSVVSRGQGARYTF

len: 16
abundance: -
j_gene: TRBJ1-3
v_gene: TRBV7-8
d_gene: -
CDR3nt: TGTGCCAGCAGCCCCCAGCCCTCGGGAATTGGAAACACCATATATTTT
CDR3aa: CASSPQPSGIGNTIYF

len: 15
abundance: once
j_gene: TRBJ1-5
v_gene: TRBV6-5
d_gene: -
CDR3nt: TGTGCCAGCACCGTGGACAGAGCTAGCAATCAGCCCCAGCATTTT
CDR3aa: CASTVDRASNQPQHF

len: 12
abundance: -
j_gene: TRBJ1-1
v_gene: TRBV28
d_gene: -
CDR3nt: TGTGCCAGCAGTACATTGAACACTGAAGCTTTCTTT
CDR3aa: CASSTLNTEAFF

len: 16
abundance: once
j_gene: TRBJ2-1
v_gene: TRBV30
d_gene: TRBD2
CDR3nt: TGTGCCTGGAGTTCACCAAGACTAGCGTCCTACAATGAGCAGTTCTTC
CDR3aa: CAWSSPRLASYNEQFF

len: 13
abundance: -
j_gene: TRBJ2-2
v_gene: TRBV5-1
d_gene: -
CDR3nt: TGCGCCAGCAGCCAGGGTGAGACCGGGGAGCTGTTTTTT
CDR3aa: CASSQGETGELFF

len: 15
abundance: once
j_gene: TRBJ2-7
v_gene: TRBV28
d_gene: TRBD2
CDR3nt: TGTGCCAGCAGCATAGCGGGACACAGCTCCTACGAGCAGTACTTC
CDR3aa: CASSIAGHSSYEQYF

len: 16
abundance: -
j_gene: TRBJ2-7
v_gene: TRBV9
d_gene: -
CDR3nt: TGTGCCAGCAGCCCGACGGTGGGGGCTAGCGGAGTTGAGCAGTACTTC
CDR3aa: CASSPTVGASGVEQYF

len: 15
abundance: -
j_gene: TRBJ1-2
v_gene: TRBV18
d_gene: -
CDR3nt: TGTGCCAGCTCCCTAGACAGTTCGGGTAACTATGGCTACACCTTC
CDR3aa: CASSLDSSGNYGYTF

len: 14
abundance: -
j_gene: TRBJ1-5
v_gene: TRBV28
d_gene: TRBD1
CDR3nt: TGTGCCAGCAGCAACGGACAGGGCCTAGGGCCCCAGCATTTT
CDR3aa: CASSNGQGLGPQHF

len: 15
abundance: once
j_gene: TRBJ2-1
v_gene: TRBV6-5
d_gene: TRBD2
CDR3nt: TGTGCCAGCAGTTATGAACTAGCGGGAAGCAATGAGCAGTTCTTC
CDR3aa: CASSYELAGSNEQFF

len: 14
abundance: -
j_gene: TRBJ1-2
v_gene: TRBV7-2
d_gene: -
CDR3nt: TGTGCCAGCAGCCTGACTTCAATCCGGCATGGCTACACCTTC
CDR3aa: CASSLTSIRHGYTF

len: 16
abundance: -
j_gene: TRBJ1-3
v_gene: TRBV6-5
d_gene: -
CDR3nt: TGTGCCAGCAGTTACTCAGCGGGGAGCTCTGGAAACACCATATATTTT
CDR3aa: CASSYSAGSSGNTIYF

len: 17
abundance: once
j_gene: TRBJ1-4
v_gene: TRBV4-3
d_gene: -
CDR3nt: TGCGCCAGCAGCCAAGATCGGAGAATGCACAATAATGAAAAACTGTTTTTT
CDR3aa: CASSQDRRMHNNEKLFF

len: 12
abundance: -
j_gene: TRBJ2-4
v_gene: TRBV20-1
d_gene: TRBD1
CDR3nt: TGCAGTGCTAGTGGGACAGGCATTATTCAGTACTTC
CDR3aa: CSASGTGIIQYF

len: 13
abundance: -
j_gene: TRBJ1-5
v_gene: TRBV7-9
d_gene: -
CDR3nt: TGTGCCAGCAGCTTAGACACCTCCGGGACCCAGCATTTT
CDR3aa: CASSLDTSGTQHF

len: 14
abundance: -
j_gene: TRBJ1-1
v_gene: TRBV16
d_gene: TRBD1
CDR3nt: TGTGCCAGCAGTCAAGGACAGGTGAGAACTGAAGCTTTCTTT
CDR3aa: CASSQGQVRTEAFF

len: 17
abundance: -
j_gene: TRBJ2-5
v_gene: TRBV7-2
d_gene: TRBD2
CDR3nt: TGTGCCAGCAGCCACGGACCGGGAGCGGGAGGTCTCGAGACCCAGTACTTC
CDR3aa: CASSHGPGAGGLETQYF

len: 13
abundance: -
j_gene: TRBJ1-1
v_gene: TRBV29-1
d_gene: -
CDR3nt: TGCAGCGTTGAGCGGATTGCGAACACTGAAGCTTTCTTT
CDR3aa: CSVERIANTEAFF

len: 15
abundance: -
j_gene: TRBJ1-1
v_gene: TRBV4-3
d_gene: -
CDR3nt: TGCGCCAGCAGCCAAGATTGGGGCATGAACACTGAAGCTTTCTTT
CDR3aa: CASSQDWGMNTEAFF

len: 18
abundance: -
j_gene: TRBJ2-1
v_gene: TRBV7-2
d_gene: TRBD1
CDR3nt: TGTGCCAGCAGCTTAGTGGCGTTCGGTAGACAGGGAGTCAATGAGCAGTTCTTC
CDR3aa: CASSLVAFGRQGVNEQFF

len: 16
abundance: -
j_gene: TRBJ2-1
v_gene: TRBV24-1
d_gene: TRBD1
CDR3nt: TGTGCCACCAGTGATTTAGTTGGACAGGGGGCGGGTGAGCAGTTCTTC
CDR3aa: CATSDLVGQGAGEQFF

len: 14
abundance: -
j_gene: TRBJ1-2
v_gene: TRBV4-3
d_gene: -
CDR3nt: TGCGCCAGCAGCCAAGAAGTGGAGGGGTTTGGCTACACCTTC
CDR3aa: CASSQEVEGFGYTF

len: 16
abundance: -
j_gene: TRBJ2-4
v_gene: TRBV7-6
d_gene: TRBD1
CDR3nt: TGTGCCAGCAGCATTAACCCCGGCAGGGGGCTGAACATTCAGTACTTC
CDR3aa: CASSINPGRGLNIQYF

len: 14
abundance: -
j_gene: TRBJ2-5
v_gene: TRBV5-8
d_gene: -
CDR3nt: TGTGCCAGCAGCTCTACCAGGGTAGTAGAGACCCAGTACTTC
CDR3aa: CASSSTRVVETQYF

len: 17
abundance: once
j_gene: TRBJ2-3
v_gene: TRBV11-2
d_gene: TRBD2
CDR3nt: TGTGCCAGCAGCTATAGGACTAGCGGGTATAGCACAGATACGCAGTATTTT
CDR3aa: CASSYRTSGYSTDTQYF

len: 12
abundance: few
j_gene: TRBJ1-1
v_gene: TRBV6-2/TRBV6-3
d_gene: -
CDR3nt: TGTGCCAGCAGTCCCCGGGTGGGTGAAGCTTTCTTT
CDR3aa: CASSPRVGEAFF